The 4 T cell receptor beta chains in this list originate from one sample, sequenced in a study of T cells in Graves' hyperthyroidism and ophthalmopathy. RNA transcripts yielded amplified TCR beta CDR3 regions. Researchers ran a first-round RT-PCR on the TCR CDR3 using the HTBI primer set. TCRdb reprocessed the multiplex PCR reads via MiXCR and lists one record per CDR3 protein. This table has fewer than 750,000 distinct CDR3 sequences, 46% appearing once. Sample: peripheral blood or thyroid tissue (not recorded which). Source of these receptors: a woman aged 18-35 years with Graves' hyperthyroidism.

In its sample, this clonotype was seen many times. The chain has TRBV5-1 and TRBJ2-7; D gene unclear. Germline V gene data show CDR1 as SGHRS and CDR2 as YFSETQ. V lost 5 bases to trimming and J lost 2 bases, with 14 bases between them. The CDR3 spans 14 residues. CDR3 sequence reads: CASRLVDTTYEQYF. CDR3 sequence (DNA): TGCGCCAGCAGGCTTGTAGACACTACCTACGAGCAGTACTTC.

This clonotype was seen ten or more times. V gene TRBV13 combines with J gene TRBJ2-5, with TRBD2 matching over 7 bases. Germline CDR1 reads PRHDT; CDR2 reads FYEKMQ (reference sequence). This CDR3 is 16 amino acids long. V shed 5 bases and J 1 base; nucleotides not matched to a gene: 10. The CDR3 coding sequence is TGTGCCAGCAGCCCTAGCGGCTATAAGATCCAAGAGACCCAGTACTTC. It codes for CASSPSGYKIQETQYF.

On this clonotype: The conserved phenylalanine or tryptophan is not found at the CDR3 terminus, so this likely reflects a read error. The limits of the CDR3 on the DNA are not certain, so only TCRdb's listed CDR3 is given. The chain couples TRBV20-1 to TRBJ1-4; the D call in the table, TRBD1, was not verified against the DNA. The CDR3 comprises 9 residues, both ends counted. The germline gives CDR1 DFQATT, CDR2 SNEGSKA (reference sequence). CDR3 region: CSALPRVAY.

The V and J genes are TRBV24-1 and TRBJ1-2; D gene unclear. Germline CDR1 and CDR2: KGHDR and SFDVKD. The V end was cut by 5 bases, the J end by 4 bases, with 13 bases between. The CDR3 is made up of 14 amino acids. The CDR3 spells CATSGPNGFYGYTF. CDR3 nucleotides: TGTGCCACCAGTGGGCCAAACGGGTTCTATGGCTACACCTTC.